The 25 T cell receptor beta chains listed next were all sequenced from one sample in a study of beta chain features in type 1 diabetes. The entirety of the isolated RNA underwent reverse transcription, so expressed TCRB transcripts were sequenced. The protocol was immunoSEQ multiplex PCR, while the TCRdb copy is restricted to in-frame clones and leaves out a portion. The repertoire consists of 150,000 to 190,000 clones, with 8.1% occurring once and the leading ten covering approximately 0.69%. The source material was central memory CD4+ T cells from blood. Receptors originate from a man younger than 30 in good health.

The chain couples TRBV30 to TRBJ1-2, with D maybe TRBD1 (5 bases). Trimming removed 1 base from V and 4 bases from J, with 10 bases in between. Per the germline V gene, CDR1 is GTSNPN and CDR2 is SVGIG (reference sequence). The CDR3 runs to 13 residues. The CDR3 DNA follows: TGTGCCTGGAGTGGACAGCTCCTCTATGGCTACACCTTC. It is translated as CAWSGQLLYGYTF.

The table lists this clone with a few counts. The V gene is TRBV4-3, the J gene TRBJ1-2; D is uncertain. This CDR3 is built from 14 residues. V was trimmed by 0 bases and J by 4 bases, leaving 9 bases between them. Germline loops: CDR1 LGHNA, CDR2 YSLEER. In nucleotides, the CDR3 is TGCGCCAGCAGCCAAGACCGGGTCATCTATGGCTACACCTTC. This codes for CASSQDRVIYGYTF.

This clone appeared a few times. The J gene is TRBJ1-2, the V gene TRBV5-4; tentatively, D is TRBD1 (5 bases). The V gene lost 0 bases and the J gene lost 2 bases, with 11 bases spanning the gap. CDR1 is SGHNT and CDR2 is YYREEE in the germline V gene (reference sequence). The CDR3 runs to 15 residues. As DNA, the CDR3 is TGTGCCAGCAGCTTGGAGGGGAGGAGAAACTATGGCTACACCTTC. Translating it yields CASSLEGRRNYGYTF. Using reference TRBV5-4 and TRBJ1-2 for the parts outside the CDR3, the full variable domain is ETGVTQSPTHLIKTRGQQVTLRCSSQSGHNTVSWYQQALGQGPQFIFQYYREEENGRGNFPPRFSGLQFPNYSSELNVNALELDDSALYLCASSLEGRRNYGYTFGSGTRLTVV.

The chain joins TRBV12-2 to TRBJ2-3; the listed D gene, TRBD2, was not tested against the DNA. TRBV12-2 is annotated as a pseudogene. This CDR3 is built from 14 residues. CDR3 DNA: TGTGCAAGTCGCTTAGCGCGCGGAACAGATACGCAGTATTTT. Protein: CASRLARGTDTQYF.

This clone was seen a few times. The gene calls are TRBV7-2 and TRBJ1-3; D remains ambiguous. V was cut by 4 bases and J by 2 bases, with 15 bases left in between. The CDR3 spans 16 residues. The germline V gene encodes CDR1 SGHTA and CDR2 FQGNSA. The CDR3 DNA sequence: TGTGCCAGCAGCTCCCCCCACCGAGGTGCTGGAAACACCATATATTTT. Translation: CASSSPHRGAGNTIYF.

The chain is built from TRBV9 and TRBJ1-1, with D possibly being TRBD1 (5 bases). Germline V gene lookup returns CDR1 SGDLS and CDR2 YYNGEE. This CDR3 contains 14 residues. V was pared by 4 bases and J by 1 base, with 11 bases between. The CDR3 here is CASSPFTGNTEAFF. In nucleotides, the CDR3 is TGTGCCAGCAGCCCCTTCACAGGGAACACTGAAGCTTTCTTT.

This clone was detected only a few times. In nucleotides, the CDR3 is TGTGCCAGCAGTGCCCCAGGGAGCGGGCGCTCCTACGAGCAGTACTTC. Translation gives CASSAPGSGRSYEQYF. The rearrangement joins TRBV27 to TRBJ2-7, with D possibly being TRBD2 (6 bases). Germline V gene sequence: CDR1 MNHEY, CDR2 SMNVEV (reference sequence). With 5 bases removed from V and 0 bases from J, the gap between germline ends came to 17 bases. This CDR3 is built from 16 residues.

There are a few counts of this clone. The V call is TRBV5-1, the J call TRBJ2-5; D remains unclear. This CDR3 region has 13 residues. V was shortened by 4 bases and J by 3 bases, with 10 bases between the two germline ends. CDR1 and CDR2 from the germline V gene are SGHRS and YFSETQ. The CDR3 coding sequence is TGCGCCAGCAGCCCGAGAGTAAAAGAGACCCAGTACTTC. Translating it yields CASSPRVKETQYF.

This clone was seen repeatedly, ten times or more. This chain links TRBV4-3 with TRBJ2-7; TRBD2 is a possible D gene (6 bases). The V gene's germline CDR1 is LGHNA and CDR2 YSLEER. This CDR3 has 16 residues. V was trimmed by 0 bases and J by 0 bases, leaving 12 bases between them. The CDR3 DNA sequence: TGCGCCAGCAGCCAAGATCCGACTAGTTTCTCCTACGAGCAGTACTTC. Translating it yields CASSQDPTSFSYEQYF.

This clone was counted a few times. The genes are TRBV10-3 and TRBJ2-7; TRBD2 agrees at 9 bases. The V gene's germline CDR1 is ENHRY and CDR2 SYGVKD. The junction had 8 bases not matched to a gene; V was cut back by 8 bases and J by 0 bases. This CDR3 spans 15 amino acids. The CDR3 is CAIAGREGGSYEQYF. The CDR3, as DNA: TGTGCCATCGCGGGGCGGGAGGGCGGCTCCTACGAGCAGTACTTC.

This clone was seen a few times. A read error may produce the germline difference seen at one junction end. V usage is TRBV5-4 and J usage is TRBJ1-2; D unclear. This CDR3 contains 15 residues. Germline lookup yields CDR1 SGHNT and CDR2 YYREEE (reference sequence). CDR3 nucleotides: TGCGCCAGCAGCCAAGACCCGGGGAGGGAGCATGGCTACACCTTC. This encodes CASSQDPGREHGYTF.

This clone has a count of ten or more. The rearrangement joins TRBV7-3 to TRBJ2-1, with 13 bases fitting TRBD2. V lost 4 bases and J lost 4; bases outside the gene matches: 1. Germline CDR1 reads SGHTA; CDR2 reads FQGTGA. The CDR3 totals 15 residues. The DNA of the CDR3 is TGTGCCAGCAGCTCGGGACTAGCGGGGTACAATGAGCAGTTCTTC. Its protein product is CASSSGLAGYNEQFF.

The rearrangement joins TRBV4-3 to TRBJ2-3, with 9 positions matching TRBD2. Germline lookup yields CDR1 LGHNA and CDR2 YSLEER. V lost 7 bases, J lost 7 bases, and 9 bases stayed unmatched. This CDR3 has 14 residues. The CDR3 protein is CASIEGSGRYTQYF. The CDR3 coding sequence is TGCGCCAGCATTGAGGGTAGCGGGAGATATACGCAGTATTTT.

The gene calls are TRBV30 and TRBJ2-3; D uncertain. The CDR3 totals 11 residues. Looked up from germline, CDR1 is GTSNPN and CDR2 is SVGIG (reference sequence). With 5 bases removed from V and 4 bases from J, the gap between germline ends came to 7 bases. The CDR3 is CAWGLSDTQYF. The CDR3 bases are TGTGCCTGGGGCTTGTCAGATACGCAGTATTTT.

The chain uses TRBV6-6 and TRBJ2-5; TRBD1 agrees at 7 bases. The CDR3 totals 16 residues. J was trimmed by 3 bases and V by 0 bases; bases with no gene match: 7. Germline CDR1 is MNHNY and CDR2 is SVGAGI (reference sequence). The CDR3 DNA is TGTGCCAGCAGTTACTCGTTTAGCCAGGGGGAAGAGACCCAGTACTTC. Translating it yields CASSYSFSQGEETQYF.

This chain joins TRBV5-1 and TRBJ2-3, with TRBD1 matching 10 bases. The CDR3 runs 17 residues. V was clipped by 4 bases and J by 14 bases; unmatched bases: 22. Germline V CDR1 and CDR2: SGHRS, YFSETQ. In DNA form, the CDR3 reads TGCGCCAGCAGCCCGATATCTCTGACAGGGGGCTTGCAGGGGCGGTATTTT. Translated: CASSPISLTGGLQGRYF.

This clone was detected many times. The chain joins TRBV13 to TRBJ2-1; the D gene is possibly TRBD2 (6 bases). The germline V gene has CDR1 PRHDT and CDR2 FYEKMQ (reference sequence). The CDR3 runs to 15 residues. The V end lost 1 base, the J end lost 5 bases, and 12 bases lay between the germline ends. The CDR3 protein is CASSLVSGSNNEQFF. In DNA, the CDR3 is TGTGCCAGCAGCTTAGTTAGCGGTTCAAACAATGAGCAGTTCTTC.

The chain couples TRBV30 to TRBJ2-1; D perhaps matches TRBD2 (6 bases). The germline V and J ends were trimmed by 6 bases and 0 bases, with 9 bases remaining between them. The CDR3 covers 13 residues. Germline V gives CDR1 GTSNPN, CDR2 SVGIG (reference sequence). The CDR3 protein is CACQAGSYNEQFF. The CDR3 coding sequence is TGTGCCTGCCAAGCGGGCTCCTACAATGAGCAGTTCTTC.

This clone occurred a few times. The chain combines TRBV14 with TRBJ2-5; TRBD1 matches at 7 bases. Unmatched junction bases numbered 8, after V lost 2 bases and J lost 5 bases. The CDR3 extends over 15 amino acids. Germline CDR1 and CDR2: SGHDN and FVKESK. CDR3 protein: CASSQTQGVGETQYF. In nucleotides, the CDR3 is TGTGCCAGCAGCCAAACGCAGGGGGTCGGGGAGACCCAGTACTTC.

This clone was detected only a few times. V is TRBV5-1 and J is TRBJ1-2, with D unclear. The ends were cut back, 0 bases at V and 4 bases at J, with 13 bases in the middle. This CDR3 region has 15 residues. Germline V lookup: CDR1 SGHRS, CDR2 YFSETQ. The CDR3 DNA reads TGCGCCAGCAGCTTGGAGGCAGGTGCCCGCTATGGCTACACCTTC. Its translation is CASSLEAGARYGYTF.

This clone was observed a handful of times. The rearrangement joins TRBV10-3 to TRBJ2-7; 10 bases fit TRBD1. The CDR3 contains 15 residues. From germline, CDR1 is ENHRY and CDR2 SYGVKD. J was trimmed by 2 bases and V by 0 bases; bases with no gene match: 1. The CDR3 protein is CAISESDRGTYEQYF. The CDR3 region has the DNA TGTGCCATCAGTGAGTCGGACAGGGGGACCTACGAGCAGTACTTC.

The J gene is TRBJ1-4, the V gene TRBV11-2; a possible D gene is TRBD1 (5 bases). The germline V gene has CDR1 SGHAT and CDR2 FQNNGV. The CDR3 is made up of 12 amino acids. Deletions cut 5 bases from V and 10 bases from J, with 11 bases between. The DNA for the CDR3 is TGTGCCAGCAGCGACGACAGTGGAAAACTGTTTTTT. This codes for CASSDDSGKLFF. Full variable domain (rest looked up from reference TRBV11-2 and TRBJ1-4): EAGVAQSPRYKIIEKRQSVAFWCNPISGHATLYWYQQILGQGPKLLIQFQNNGVVDDSQLPKDRFSAERLKGVDSTLKIQPAKLEDSAVYLCASSDDSGKLFFGSGTQLSVL.

This clone came up a few times. V gene TRBV7-2 combines with J gene TRBJ1-5, with 8 bases that match TRBD1. The germline V gene encodes CDR1 SGHTA and CDR2 FQGNSA. The CDR3 runs 15 residues. With V trimmed by 5 bases and J by 11 bases, 14 bases remained unmatched. The CDR3: CASSPTRRQGNTQHF. The CDR3 DNA is TGTGCCAGCAGCCCTACCCGCCGACAGGGGAACACCCAGCATTTT. The full variable domain, in which reference TRBV7-2 and TRBJ1-5 provide the parts outside the CDR3, is GAGVSQSPSNKVTEKGKDVELRCDPISGHTALYWYRQSLGQGLEFLIYFQGNSAPDKSGLPSDRFSAERTGGSVSTLTIQRTQQEDSAVYLCASSPTRRQGNTQHFGDGTRLSIL.

This clone was found many times. V usage is TRBV4-3 and J usage is TRBJ1-6; D is perhaps TRBD1 (5 bases). Germline CDR1 LGHNA, CDR2 YSLEER. This CDR3 has 17 amino acids. V shed 0 bases and J shed 8 bases, with 17 bases lying between them. The CDR3 region is CASSQDAVGPMDSPLHF. CDR3 bases: TGCGCCAGCAGCCAAGATGCAGTGGGGCCCATGGATTCACCCCTCCACTTT.

The rearrangement uses TRBV30 and TRBJ2-2, with 7 bases fitting TRBD2. The CDR3 runs to 16 residues. J gave up 6 bases and V 2 bases, and 12 bases lay outside the gene matches. The germline gives CDR1 GTSNPN, CDR2 SVGIG (reference sequence). The CDR3 DNA reads as TGTGCCTGGAGTAGTGGGGGGGGGTGGCGAGCCGGGGAGCTGTTTTTT. It is translated as CAWSSGGGWRAGELFF.